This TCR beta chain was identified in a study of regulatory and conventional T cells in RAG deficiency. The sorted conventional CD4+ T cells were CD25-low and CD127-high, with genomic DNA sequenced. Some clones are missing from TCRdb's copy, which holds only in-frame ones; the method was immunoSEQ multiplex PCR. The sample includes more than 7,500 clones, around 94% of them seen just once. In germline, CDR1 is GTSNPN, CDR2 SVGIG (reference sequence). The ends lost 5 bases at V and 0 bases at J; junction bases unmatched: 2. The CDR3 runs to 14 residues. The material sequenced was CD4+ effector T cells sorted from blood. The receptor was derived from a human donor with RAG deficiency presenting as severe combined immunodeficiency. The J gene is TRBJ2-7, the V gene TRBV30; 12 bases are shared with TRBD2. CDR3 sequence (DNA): TGTGCCTGGCGGACTAGCGGGAACTCCTACGAGCAGTACTTC. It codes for CAWRTSGNSYEQYF.